Shown below are 4 T cell receptor beta chains from a single sample sequenced in a study of cytomegalovirus exposure and HLA in healthy donors. Assay used: immunoSEQ multiplex PCR; TCRdb lists only in-frame clones, some missing. The data hold around 54,000 clones, with more than 70% observed a single time. The specimen was PBMCs. These receptors were obtained from a woman younger than 35 in good health and CMV-seropositive.

The chain uses TRBV9 and TRBJ2-1, with D maybe TRBD1 (6 bases). Germline values: CDR1 SGDLS, CDR2 YYNGEE. Trimming shortened V by 3 bases and J by 5 bases, and 15 bases separated the two germline ends. The length of the CDR3 is 15 residues. The CDR3 sequence: CASSALDRLDNEQFF. CDR3 DNA: TGTGCCAGCAGCGCACTAGACAGGCTAGACAATGAGCAGTTCTTC.

The gene calls are TRBV2 and TRBJ1-4; 8 bases agree with TRBD1. The V and J ends lost 6 bases and 4 bases, in that order; junction bases with no gene match: 7. This CDR3 is built from 15 residues. Looked up from germline, CDR1 is SNHLY and CDR2 is FYNNEI. In DNA, the CDR3 is TGTGCCAGCAGCGACAGGACAGGGTTTAATGAAAAACTGTTTTTT. Protein product: CASSDRTGFNEKLFF.

The genes are TRBV5-1 and TRBJ2-5; the match to TRBD1 covers 10 bases. V lost 0 bases to trimming and J lost 5 bases; unmatched junction nucleotides: 7. This CDR3 contains 16 residues. Germline V gene data show CDR1 as SGHRS and CDR2 as YFSETQ. The CDR3 nucleotides are TGCGCCAGCAGCTTGGCCGACAGGGGGCTCGGGGAGACCCAGTACTTC. It yields the protein CASSLADRGLGETQYF.

The rearrangement joins TRBV11-2 to TRBJ1-1, with D possibly being TRBD1 (5 bases). The CDR3 is 16 amino acids. Germline V gives CDR1 SGHAT, CDR2 FQNNGV. V was cut by 2 bases and J by 1 base, with 14 bases left in between. CDR3 amino acids: CASSLLGGRGNTEAFF. The CDR3, as DNA: TGTGCCAGCAGCTTATTGGGGGGACGGGGGAACACTGAAGCTTTCTTT.